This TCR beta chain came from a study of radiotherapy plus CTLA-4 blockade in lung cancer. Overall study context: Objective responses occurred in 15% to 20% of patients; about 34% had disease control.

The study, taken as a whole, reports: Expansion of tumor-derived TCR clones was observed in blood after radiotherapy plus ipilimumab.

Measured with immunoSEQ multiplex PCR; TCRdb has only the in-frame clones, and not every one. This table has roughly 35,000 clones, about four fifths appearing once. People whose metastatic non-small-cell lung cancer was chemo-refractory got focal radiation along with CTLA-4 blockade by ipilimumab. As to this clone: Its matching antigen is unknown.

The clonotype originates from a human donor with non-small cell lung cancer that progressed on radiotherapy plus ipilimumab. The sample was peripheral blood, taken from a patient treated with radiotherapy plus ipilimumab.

CDR3 bases: TGTGCCAGCGGTACATGGGGCAGAGAGGAAAAACTGTTTTTT. This encodes CASGTWGREEKLFF. The rearrangement uses TRBV5-6 and TRBJ1-4; TRBD1 might be the D (5 bases). Germline V gene lookup returns CDR1 SGHDT and CDR2 YYEEEE. The ends were cut back, 7 bases at V and 8 bases at J, with 18 bases in the middle. The CDR3 is made up of 14 amino acids.